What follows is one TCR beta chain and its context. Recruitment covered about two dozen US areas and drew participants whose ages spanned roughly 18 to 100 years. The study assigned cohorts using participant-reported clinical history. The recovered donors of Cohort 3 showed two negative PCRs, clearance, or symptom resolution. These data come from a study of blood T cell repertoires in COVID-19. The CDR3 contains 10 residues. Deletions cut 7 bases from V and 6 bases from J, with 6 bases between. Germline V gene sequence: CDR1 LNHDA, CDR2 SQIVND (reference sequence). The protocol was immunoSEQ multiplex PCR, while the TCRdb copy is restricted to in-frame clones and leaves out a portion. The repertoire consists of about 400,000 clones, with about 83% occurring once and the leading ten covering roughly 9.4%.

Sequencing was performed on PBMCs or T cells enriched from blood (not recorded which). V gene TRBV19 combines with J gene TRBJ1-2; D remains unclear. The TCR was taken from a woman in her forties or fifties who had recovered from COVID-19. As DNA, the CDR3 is TGTGCCAGTAAGTTAGATGGCTACACCTTC. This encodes CASKLDGYTF. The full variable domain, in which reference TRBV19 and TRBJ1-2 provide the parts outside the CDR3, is DGGITQSPKYLFRKEGQNVTLSCEQNLNHDAMYWYRQDPGQGLRLIYYSQIVNDFQKGDIAEGYSVSREKKESFPLTVTSAQKNPTAFYLCASKLDGYTFGSGTRLTVV.